This TCR beta chain is from a study of T cells in Graves' hyperthyroidism and ophthalmopathy. Study findings and constraints: Through a model of 13 V-J features, ophthalmopathy was separated from stable hyperthyroidism.

For Graves' hyperthyroidism to be stable, ophthalmopathy could not progress within 18 months. Reasons for excluding patients were uncontrolled infection, other autoimmune disease, pregnancy or lactation. The CDR3 totals 15 residues. Losses at the gene ends were 4 bases for V and 4 bases for J; bases not matched to a gene: 9. Germline V lookup: CDR1 DFQATT, CDR2 SNEGSKA (reference sequence). This clonotype was detected ten times or more. What it recognizes is unknown. Researchers took RNA transcripts and amplified the TCR beta CDR3 regions from them. In the first-round RT-PCR of the TCR CDR3, the HTBI primer set was used. TCRdb redid the calling of the multiplex PCR reads with MiXCR, one entry per CDR3 protein. The data contain a few hundred thousand distinct CDR3 sequences, 15% to 18% of them singletons.

What was sequenced was blood. The chain links TRBV20-1 to TRBJ2-1; 8 nucleotides align to TRBD2. This TCR derives from a woman in her 30s with Graves' hyperthyroidism. The CDR3 loop reads CSANPSGSSYNEQFF. In nucleotides, the CDR3 is TGCAGTGCTAACCCGAGCGGGAGCTCTTACAATGAGCAGTTCTTC.